Included here is one T cell receptor (beta chain) sequence, with context. The antigen is unknown. The data originate from a study of a mutant IDH1 vaccine in newly diagnosed glioma. Overall study: Vaccines began 4-6 weeks after radiotherapy alone, or with temozolomide cycles. Treated patients had a mean age of around 40 years and a sex split that was approximately 62% male and approximately 40% female. Study outcomes and limitations: It was 85% to 95% of patients that developed vaccine-induced immune responses.

Regarding time point: week 23, last vaccination. Doses of 300 ug of mutant IDH1 20-mer peptide were given with topical imiquimod. Germline lookup yields CDR1 SNHLY and CDR2 FYNNEI. V lost 7 bases to trimming and J lost 8 bases; unmatched junction nucleotides: 10. The CDR3 sequence is 14 residues long. The method was immunoSEQ multiplex PCR; TCRdb's version includes in-frame clones alone and lacks a portion of them. The sample consists of 10,000 to 11,000 clones, approximately 88% of them appearing once. The sample consisted of PBMCs, taken from a glioma patient whose treatment included an IDH1 peptide vaccine. This TCR derives from a middle-aged woman with glioma. Some clones in this sample may be carry-over from other donors' samples. The V gene is TRBV2, the J gene TRBJ2-1; 8 nucleotides align to TRBD2. The CDR3 nucleotides are TGTGCCAGCAACCAGCGGGGGAAAACGGATGAGCAGTTCTTC. Protein: CASNQRGKTDEQFF.